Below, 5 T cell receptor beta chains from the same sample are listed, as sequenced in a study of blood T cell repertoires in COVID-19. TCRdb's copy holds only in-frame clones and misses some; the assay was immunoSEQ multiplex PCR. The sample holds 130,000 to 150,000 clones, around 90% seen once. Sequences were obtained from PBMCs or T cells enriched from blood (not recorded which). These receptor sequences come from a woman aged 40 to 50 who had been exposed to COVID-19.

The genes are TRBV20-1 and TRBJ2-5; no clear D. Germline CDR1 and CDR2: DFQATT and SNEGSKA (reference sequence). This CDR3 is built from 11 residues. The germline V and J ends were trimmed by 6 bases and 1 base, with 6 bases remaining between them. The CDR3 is CSASFQETQYF. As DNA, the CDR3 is TGCAGTGCAAGCTTCCAAGAGACCCAGTACTTC.

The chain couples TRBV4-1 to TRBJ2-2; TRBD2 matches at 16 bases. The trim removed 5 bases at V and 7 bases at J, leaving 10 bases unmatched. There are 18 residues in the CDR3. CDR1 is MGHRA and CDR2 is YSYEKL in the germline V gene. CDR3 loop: CASSYGTSGGAVGGELFF. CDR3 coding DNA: TGCGCCAGCAGCTATGGGACTAGCGGGGGGGCCGTAGGCGGGGAGCTGTTTTTT.

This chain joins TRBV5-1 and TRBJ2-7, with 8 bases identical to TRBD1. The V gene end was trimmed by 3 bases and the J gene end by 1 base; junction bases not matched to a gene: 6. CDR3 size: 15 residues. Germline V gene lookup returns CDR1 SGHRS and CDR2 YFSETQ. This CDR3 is CASSSLTGVSYEQYF. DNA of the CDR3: TGCGCCAGCAGCTCGTTGACAGGGGTATCCTACGAGCAGTACTTC. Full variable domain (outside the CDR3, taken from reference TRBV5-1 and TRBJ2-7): KAGVTQTPRYLIKTRGQQVTLSCSPISGHRSVSWYQQTPGQGLQFLFEYFSETQRNKGNFPGRFSGRQFSNSRSEMNVSTLELGDSALYLCASSSLTGVSYEQYFGPGTRLTVT.

In DNA, the CDR3 is TGTGCCAGCAGCCAAGATAGGGCGGGGGGCGGTCATACGCAGTATTTT. Encoded protein: CASSQDRAGGGHTQYF. The V gene is TRBV4-2, the J gene TRBJ2-3, with TRBD2 matching 8 bases. Trimming removed 0 bases from V and 7 bases from J; junction bases left unmatched: 9. CDR1 LGHNA and CDR2 YNFKEQ come from the germline V gene. This CDR3 region has 16 residues.

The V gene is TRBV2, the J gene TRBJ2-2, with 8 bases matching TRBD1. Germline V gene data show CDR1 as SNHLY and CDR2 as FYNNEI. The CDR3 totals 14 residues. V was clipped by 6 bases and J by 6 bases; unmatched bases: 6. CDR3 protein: CASSLGQGAGELFF. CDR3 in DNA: TGTGCCAGCAGCCTCGGACAGGGAGCCGGGGAGCTGTTTTTT.